This T cell receptor (beta chain) was obtained from a study of blood T cell repertoires in COVID-19. Across the whole study: The study drew acute and convalescent COVID-19 samples from the United States, Italy and Spain.

This CDR3 has 12 amino acids. Germline-derived CDR1 and CDR2 are MNHEY and SVGEGT. V was pared by 2 bases and J by 13 bases, with 7 bases of the junction left unmatched. Repertoires were generated with immunoSEQ multiplex PCR, while TCRdb's copy carries only in-frame clones and drops some. The data contain about 110,000 clones, approximately 84% of them singletons. This clone was counted between two and nine times. Sequenced input: peripheral blood. The chain employs TRBV6-2 or TRBV6-3 and TRBJ1-2; 7 bases match TRBD1. The sequence was collected from a man aged 40-49 years with acute or convalescent COVID-19. The CDR3 protein is CASSYVREGATF. The DNA for the CDR3 is TGTGCCAGCAGTTACGTCCGGGAGGGGGCCACCTTC.